The entry that follows covers one T cell receptor (beta chain) sequence. The V gene's germline CDR1 is SGHNT and CDR2 YENEEA. The CDR3 totals 14 residues. The J segment lost 5 bases and the V segment lost 5 bases, leaving 8 bases of the junction unmatched. Under the authors' procedure: Researchers report that nucleated cell counts were estimated from reference gene primer amplification. Clones were sequenced by immunoSEQ multiplex PCR, and TCRdb holds only the in-frame ones, with some missing. V and J calls plus clone size are reproduced from that table; the DNA served to infer D and trimming. The sample lists about 180,000 clones; about 88% were seen once. The data are from a study of blood T cell repertoires in COVID-19. About the study: The analysed material was cDNA or gDNA that came from T cells, B-cell-depleted T cells, or PBMCs.

The sample comprised peripheral blood. The receptor comes from a woman younger than 45 with active or convalescent COVID-19. V and J are TRBV11-3 and TRBJ2-5, with TRBD2 identical over 7 bases. CDR3 in amino acids: CASSSHTSEETQYF. As DNA, the CDR3 is TGTGCCAGCAGCAGCCACACTAGCGAGGAGACCCAGTACTTC.